These 30 T cell receptor beta chains were sequenced from one sample in a study of blood T cells in healthy people across ages (dated by TCRdb to about 2015). Libraries came from 5' RACE. TCRdb lists the instrument as Illumina HiSeq 2500. The second PCR ran for roughly 7 to 11 cycles and used a J-beta primer mix along with a sample-barcoded 5' primer. TCRdb itself trimmed the public reads at Q25 with fastp, ran MiXCR and retained productive beta chains. For every CDR3 protein sequence, its rows merge into one entry that carries the most common genes and DNA. This sample is represented by just over 1 million distinct CDR3 sequences; 40% to 50% of them were singletons. 15% to 20% of the sample lies in the top ten. Sequencing was performed on blood. These receptors were obtained from a woman between 55 and 75 years old in good health.

V gene TRBV5-1 combines with J gene TRBJ1-1; 7 positions match TRBD1. This CDR3 is built from 14 residues. V lost 4 bases, J lost 4 bases, and 7 bases stayed unmatched. Germline V lookup: CDR1 SGHRS, CDR2 YFSETQ. CDR3 DNA: TGCGCCAGCAGCCGACGATCAGGGGGCACTGAAGCTTTCTTT. Residues: CASSRRSGGTEAFF. The full variable domain, its missing parts supplied by reference TRBV5-1 and TRBJ1-1, is KAGVTQTPRYLIKTRGQQVTLSCSPISGHRSVSWYQQTPGQGLQFLFEYFSETQRNKGNFPGRFSGRQFSNSRSEMNVSTLELGDSALYLCASSRRSGGTEAFFGQGTRLTVV.

The chain carries TRBV6-1 and TRBJ2-5, with 8 bases aligning to TRBD1. Germline values: CDR1 MNHNS, CDR2 SASEGT. J lost 5 bases, V lost 0 bases, and 8 bases had no gene match. The CDR3 loop spans 16 amino acids. CDR3 in DNA: TGTGCCAGCAGTGAAGCAGGCACAGGGGGGACGGAGACCCAGTACTTC. Amino acids: CASSEAGTGGTETQYF.

This clonotype has just a few counts. This chain links TRBV28 with TRBJ1-1, with 7 bases fitting TRBD1. Germline CDR1 is MDHEN and CDR2 is SYDVKM. The CDR3 runs 12 residues. V was clipped by 7 bases and J by 7 bases; unmatched bases: 6. The CDR3 DNA sequence: TGTGCCAGCACCCAGGGGGGAAATGAAGCTTTCTTT. Its protein is CASTQGGNEAFF. The full variable domain, its missing parts supplied by reference TRBV28 and TRBJ1-1, is DVKVTQSSRYLVKRTGEKVFLECVQDMDHENMFWYRQDPGLGLRLIYFSYDVKMKEKGDIPEGYSVSREKKERFSLILESASTNQTSMYLCASTQGGNEAFFGQGTRLTVV.

The chain has TRBV6-5 and TRBJ2-1; perhaps TRBD2 as D (6 bases). The CDR3 runs to 13 residues. Trimming took 5 bases from V and 10 from J, leaving 15 bases between them. The germline V gene encodes CDR1 MNHEY and CDR2 SVGAGI. The CDR3 protein is CASSRDFRGEQFF. The CDR3 nucleotides are TGTGCCAGCAGTCGGGACTTTCGGGGGGAGCAGTTCTTC.

CDR3 nucleotides: TGTGCCAGCAGCTTTACCGGGACAGGGACTTTCTACGAGCAGTACTTC. Residues: CASSFTGTGTFYEQYF. This chain links TRBV9 with TRBJ2-7; 9 bases are a match to TRBD1. In germline, CDR1 is SGDLS, CDR2 YYNGEE. The CDR3 runs 16 residues. J gave up 3 bases and V 4 bases, and 11 bases lay outside the gene matches.

V and J are TRBV27 and TRBJ2-1; D perhaps matches TRBD1 (5 bases). Germline V gives CDR1 MNHEY, CDR2 SMNVEV (reference sequence). The CDR3 loop spans 13 amino acids. V lost 2 bases, J lost 6 bases, and 8 bases lay in between. This CDR3 reads CASSLGHLNEQFF. The CDR3 DNA is TGTGCCAGCAGTTTAGGACACCTCAATGAGCAGTTCTTC.

This clonotype turned up a few times. The chain is built from TRBV10-3 and TRBJ2-6; D unresolved. In germline, CDR1 is ENHRY, CDR2 SYGVKD. The V end lost 2 bases, the J end lost 0 bases, and 8 bases lay between the germline ends. The CDR3 extends over 16 amino acids. CDR3 in amino acids: CAISEGVHSGANVLTF. The CDR3 DNA follows: TGTGCCATCAGTGAGGGGGTACACTCTGGGGCCAACGTCCTGACTTTC.

V gene TRBV7-9 combines with J gene TRBJ2-4; 7 bases fit TRBD2. Trimming removed 1 base from V and 5 bases from J; junction bases left unmatched: 2. Germline V CDR1 and CDR2: SEHNR, FQNEAQ (reference sequence). The CDR3 is made up of 14 amino acids. CDR3 nucleotides: TGTGCCAGCAGCTTAGTCCTAGCGGAAAACATTCAGTACTTC. This gives the protein CASSLVLAENIQYF.

The table lists this clonotype with many counts. The chain joins TRBV12-3 or TRBV12-4 to TRBJ2-3; no clear D. The V gene lost 2 bases and the J gene lost 6 bases, with 12 bases spanning the gap. This CDR3 spans 14 amino acids. In DNA form, the CDR3 reads TGTGCCAGCAGTTTACCACCCGGAGTCGATACGCAGTATTTT. The encoded protein is CASSLPPGVDTQYF.

This clonotype occurred once. V usage is TRBV6-5 and J usage is TRBJ2-1, with 8 positions matching TRBD2. TRBJ2-7 explains the end of the DNA better; the J call may be wrong. Germline loops: CDR1 MNHEY, CDR2 SVGAGI. The length of the CDR3 is 16 residues. CDR3 nucleotide sequence: TGTGCCAGCAGCGGTGGACTAGCAGAACCCTACAATGAGCAGTACTTC. Its translation: CASSGGLAEPYNEQYF.

The V call is TRBV30, the J call TRBJ2-1; TRBD2 is a possible D gene (7 bases). Germline V CDR1 and CDR2: GTSNPN, SVGIG (reference sequence). Trimming took 4 bases from V and 3 from J, leaving 16 bases between them. The CDR3 spans 15 residues. CDR3 sequence (DNA): TGTGCCTGGATACCGCCGGGGGGCAACTACAATGAGCAGTTCTTC. It encodes CAWIPPGGNYNEQFF.

The CDR3: CASSPTSENEQFF. The CDR3 region has the DNA TGTGCCAGCAGCCCCACTTCAGAGAATGAGCAGTTCTTC. V is TRBV2 and J is TRBJ2-1, with D unclear. CDR3 length: 13 residues. V dropped 6 bases and J dropped 7 bases, with 13 bases sitting between them. Germline V gene data show CDR1 as SNHLY and CDR2 as FYNNEI.

This clonotype was seen only once. The genes are TRBV25-1 and TRBJ2-5; D is perhaps TRBD2 (5 bases). The CDR3 has 13 amino acids. The V and J ends lost 8 bases and 5 bases respectively, with 15 bases between them. CDR1 and CDR2 from the germline V gene are MGHDK and SYGVNS. The chain's CDR3 is CASGVRVQETQYF. As DNA, the CDR3 is TGTGCCAGCGGTGTGAGGGTACAGGAGACCCAGTACTTC.

The V gene is TRBV4-1, the J gene TRBJ2-7; TRBD1 aligns across 8 bases. Germline CDR1 and CDR2: MGHRA and YSYEKL. This CDR3 has 15 amino acids. V shed 3 bases and J 3 bases; nucleotides not matched to a gene: 7. The CDR3: CASSHPPGQVYEQYF. In DNA, the CDR3 is TGCGCCAGCAGCCATCCCCCGGGACAGGTCTACGAGCAGTACTTC.

In DNA form, the CDR3 reads TGTGCCATCAGTGAGTCCCGCTTGGTAGGCTCCTACGAGCAGTACTTC. Translation gives CAISESRLVGSYEQYF. V usage is TRBV10-3 and J usage is TRBJ2-7; D gene unclear. V was trimmed by 0 bases and J by 0 bases, leaving 12 bases between them. The CDR3 is made up of 16 amino acids. CDR1 and CDR2 from the germline V gene are ENHRY and SYGVKD.

The chain employs TRBV5-1 and TRBJ2-3, with D possibly being TRBD2 (6 bases). The ends were cut back, 2 bases at V and 1 base at J, with 11 bases in the middle. The germline V gene has CDR1 SGHRS and CDR2 YFSETQ. This CDR3 contains 15 residues. The CDR3 DNA reads TGCGCCAGCAGCTTTGGAGGGACTGGCACAGATACGCAGTATTTT. The encoded protein is CASSFGGTGTDTQYF.

This clonotype was seen more than once but under ten times. The chain combines TRBV7-8 with TRBJ2-7, with no clear D. Looked up from germline, CDR1 is SGHVS and CDR2 is FQNEAQ. This CDR3 has 15 amino acids. Trimming took off 3 bases at V and 5 bases at J, with 17 bases between the two ends. In DNA, the CDR3 is TGTGCCAGCAGCTTTACGACGCCCTATGGGGACGAGCAGTACTTC. Translation gives CASSFTTPYGDEQYF.

This clonotype was observed a few times. The CDR3 coding sequence is TGTGCCAGCAGCGGGACTAGCGGGAGGTCAACTACGCAGTATTTT. Amino acids: CASSGTSGRSTTQYF. This rearrangement joins TRBV2 to TRBJ2-3; 15 bases are shared with TRBD2. Germline V gene lookup returns CDR1 SNHLY and CDR2 FYNNEI. J gave up 8 bases and V 6 bases, and 6 bases lay outside the gene matches. This CDR3 is built from 15 residues.

The V and J genes are TRBV29-1 and TRBJ1-2; TRBD1 agrees at 11 bases. CDR1 and CDR2 (germline): SQVTM, ANQGSEA. The junction had 10 bases not matched to a gene; V was cut back by 8 bases and J by 5 bases. The CDR3 runs 14 residues. CDR3 sequence reads: CSIPGTGGGYGYTF. The CDR3 DNA is TGCAGCATCCCCGGGACAGGGGGAGGATATGGCTACACCTTC. The variable domain in full, completed from reference TRBV29-1 and TRBJ1-2, reads SAVISQKPSRDICQRGTSLTIQCQVDSQVTMMFWYRQQPGQSLTLIATANQGSEATYESGFVIDKFPISRPNLTFSTLTVSNMSPEDSSIYLCSIPGTGGGYGYTFGSGTRLTVV.

The chain carries TRBV5-1 and TRBJ1-6; D gene unclear. Trimming cost V 3 bases and J 8 bases, with 12 bases left between them. This CDR3 contains 14 residues. Germline CDR1 is SGHRS and CDR2 is YFSETQ. The CDR3, as DNA: TGCGCCAGCAGCTCCCGGCACGGCGATTCACCCCTCCACTTT. Protein product: CASSSRHGDSPLHF.

The rearrangement links TRBV6-1 to TRBJ2-5, with D uncertain. Trimming removed 7 bases at V and 3 bases at J, with 12 bases between. The length of the CDR3 is 13 residues. CDR1 and CDR2 (germline): MNHNS, SASEGT. CDR3 region: CASKPPLKETQYF. The CDR3 nucleotides read TGTGCCAGCAAGCCCCCGTTAAAAGAGACCCAGTACTTC.

The chain couples TRBV6-5 to TRBJ2-7, with D possibly TRBD2 on 6 matching bases. The CDR3 consists of 13 residues. CDR1 and CDR2 from the germline V gene are MNHEY and SVGAGI. V lost 6 bases, J lost 10 bases, and 19 bases lay in between. The CDR3 DNA sequence: TGTGCCAGCAGACCACTGGGCGGGGATATCCAGTACTTC. Translated, it gives CASRPLGGDIQYF.

This chain links TRBV7-6 with TRBJ2-2; the match to TRBD2 covers 11 bases. Looked up from germline, CDR1 is SGHVS and CDR2 is FNYEAQ. This CDR3 comprises 15 residues. J was trimmed by 7 bases and V by 5 bases; bases with no gene match: 6. CDR3 sequence: CASSISSGRNGELFF. The CDR3 nucleotides are TGTGCCAGCAGCATCTCTAGCGGGAGGAACGGGGAGCTGTTTTTT.

The rearrangement links TRBV7-3 to TRBJ2-3; 12 bases align to TRBD2. CDR1 and CDR2 (germline): SGHTA, FQGTGA. CDR3 length: 17 amino acids. J lost 2 bases, V lost 1 base, and 4 bases had no gene match. The CDR3, as DNA: TGTGCCAGCAGCTTAAGGGGACTAGCGGGCCCCACAGATACGCAGTATTTT. It encodes CASSLRGLAGPTDTQYF. The variable domain in full, completed from reference TRBV7-3 and TRBJ2-3, reads GAGVSQTPSNKVTEKGKYVELRCDPISGHTALYWYRQSLGQGPEFLIYFQGTGAADDSGLPNDRFFAVRPEGSVSTLKIQRTERGDSAVYLCASSLRGLAGPTDTQYFGPGTRLTVL.

This sequence joins TRBV14 and TRBJ2-7, with 8 bases identical to TRBD2. This CDR3 contains 17 residues. Germline V lookup: CDR1 SGHDN, CDR2 FVKESK. V lost 4 bases and J lost 7; bases outside the gene matches: 18. As DNA, the CDR3 is TGTGCCAGCAGCCCCAGAGCGGGAGTATTATCCTACAATGAGCAGTACTTC. Its translation is CASSPRAGVLSYNEQYF.

This clonotype turned up a few times. The chain joins TRBV7-2 to TRBJ2-2, with 7 bases aligning to TRBD2. This CDR3 spans 15 amino acids. Germline trimming cut 5 bases from V and 2 bases from J; bases unmatched to any gene: 5. The germline V gene encodes CDR1 SGHTA and CDR2 FQGNSA. CDR3 amino acids: CASSQQRENTGELFF. The CDR3 bases are TGTGCCAGCAGCCAACAGCGGGAAAACACCGGGGAGCTGTTTTTT.

The chain is built from TRBV20-1 and TRBJ2-2; D gene ambiguous. Germline V gene sequence: CDR1 DFQATT, CDR2 SNEGSKA (reference sequence). This CDR3 region has 11 residues. V lost 6 bases and J lost 7, with 9 bases in between. The DNA of the CDR3 is TGCAGTGCCCCCTGGGGCGGGGAGCTGTTTTTT. It translates to CSAPWGGELFF.

This clonotype showed up just a few times. Possible read error: a much larger clone is one base away. The genes are TRBV27 and TRBJ2-7, with 8 bases that match TRBD1. This CDR3 region has 14 residues. Per germline, CDR1 MNHEY and CDR2 SMNVEV (reference sequence). V lost 5 bases to trimming and J lost 1 base; unmatched junction nucleotides: 4. The CDR3 sequence is CASSVDRVSYEQYF. CDR3 DNA: TGTGCCAGCAGTGTGGACAGGGTTTCCTACGAGCAGTACTTC.

This clonotype was seen more than once but under ten times. Written as DNA, the CDR3 is TGTGCCAGCAGTTTCGGCGGGATGGGAGATACGCAGTATTTT. Encoded protein: CASSFGGMGDTQYF. V is TRBV27 and J is TRBJ2-3; tentative D call: TRBD2 (6 bases). The V gene lost 3 bases and the J gene lost 5 bases, with 12 bases spanning the gap. This CDR3 comprises 14 residues. Per the germline V gene, CDR1 is MNHEY and CDR2 is SMNVEV (reference sequence).

This clonotype was observed a handful of times. This chain uses TRBV10-3 with TRBJ2-7; 10 positions match TRBD2. The germline CDR1 and CDR2 sequences are ENHRY and SYGVKD. V was clipped by 0 bases and J by 5 bases; unmatched bases: 10. The CDR3 is 17 residues long. CDR3 sequence (DNA): TGTGCCATCAGTGAGTCTGGGCTAGCGGGAGTGGTCCACGAGCAGTACTTC. Protein: CAISESGLAGVVHEQYF.